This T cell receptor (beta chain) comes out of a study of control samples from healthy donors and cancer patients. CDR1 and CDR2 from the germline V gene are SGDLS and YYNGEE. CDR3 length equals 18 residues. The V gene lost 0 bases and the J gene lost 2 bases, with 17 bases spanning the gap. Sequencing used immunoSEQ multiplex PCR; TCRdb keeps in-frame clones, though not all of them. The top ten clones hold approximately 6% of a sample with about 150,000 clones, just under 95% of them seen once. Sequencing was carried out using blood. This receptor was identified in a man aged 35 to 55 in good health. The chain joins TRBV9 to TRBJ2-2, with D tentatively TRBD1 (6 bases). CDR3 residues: CASSVGSWQGINTGELFF. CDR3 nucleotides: TGTGCCAGCAGCGTAGGGTCTTGGCAGGGGATCAACACCGGGGAGCTGTTTTTT.